Listed here are 5 T cell receptor beta chains from one sample, sequenced in a study of regulatory T cells in long-lasting Graves disease. Time point noted: newly diagnosed GD, antithyroid drugs for less than 3 months. Extracted RNA from PBMCs served as the source of the TCR library. Arm-PCR with iRepertoire HTBI primers amplified the CDR3 regions for these TCR beta libraries. MiXCR, run by TCRdb on the multiplex PCR reads, gives a single entry per CDR3 protein. The repertoire has around 250,000 distinct CDR3 sequences, about 19% of them found once; the top ten carry approximately 14%. The sequences come from peripheral blood mononuclear cells (PBMCs), collected at new diagnosis, from a patient treated with antithyroid drugs. All receptors come from a female donor with Graves disease.

The genes are TRBV2 and TRBJ2-5; 9 bases line up with TRBD1. In germline, CDR1 is SNHLY, CDR2 FYNNEI. With V trimmed by 9 bases and J by 2 bases, 4 bases remained unmatched. CDR3 length equals 13 residues. CDR3 sequence (DNA): TGTGCCAGAAGCGGGACAGGGCAAGAGACCCAGTACTTC. Encoded protein: CARSGTGQETQYF.

This clonotype occurred many times. V usage is TRBV20-1 and J usage is TRBJ1-1, with unresolved D. With 2 bases removed from V and 0 bases from J, the gap between germline ends came to 4 bases. Per germline, CDR1 DFQATT and CDR2 SNEGSKA (reference sequence). The CDR3 contains 12 residues. The CDR3: CSARKMNTEAFF. The CDR3 DNA reads as TGCAGTGCTAGAAAGATGAACACTGAAGCTTTCTTT.

This clonotype was detected ten times or more. This rearrangement joins TRBV9 to TRBJ2-3; weak D call: TRBD2 (6 bases). This CDR3 has 14 residues. The germline V gene encodes CDR1 SGDLS and CDR2 YYNGEE. The V and J ends lost 2 bases and 0 bases respectively, with 7 bases between them. CDR3 loop: CASSVAGSTDTQYF. The CDR3 coding sequence is TGTGCCAGCAGCGTGGCGGGGAGCACAGATACGCAGTATTTT.

This clonotype appeared many times. V gene TRBV2 combines with J gene TRBJ2-5; D not certain. Deletions cut 7 bases from V and 3 bases from J, with 6 bases between. The germline CDR1 and CDR2 sequences are SNHLY and FYNNEI. The length of the CDR3 is 11 residues. The DNA of the CDR3 is TGTGCCAGCAATAAGGAAGAGACCCAGTACTTC. This codes for CASNKEETQYF.

The rearrangement links TRBV5-4 to TRBJ2-1; 15 bases line up with TRBD2. Germline CDR1 reads SGHNT; CDR2 reads YYREEE (reference sequence). V lost 3 bases, J lost 1 base, and 2 bases stayed unmatched. The CDR3 extends over 17 amino acids. The CDR3 sequence: CASSSGLAGGSYNEQFF. For the CDR3, the DNA is TGTGCCAGCAGCTCAGGACTAGCGGGGGGGTCCTACAATGAGCAGTTCTTC.